Each of the 7 T cell receptor beta chains below was sequenced from the same sample in a study of cytomegalovirus exposure and HLA in healthy donors. Researchers ran the PCR with 60 Vbeta and 13 Jbeta primers. The assay was immunoSEQ multiplex PCR, and TCRdb's table has in-frame clones only and misses some. The sample records 180,000 or so clones, more than 60% being singletons. Input material: PBMCs. The receptors stem from a woman between 55 and 75 years old in good health and CMV-seropositive.

This clone was counted a single time. The chain is built from TRBV4-1 and TRBJ2-1; 7 bases map to TRBD2. After removal of 5 bases from V and 6 bases from J, the junction contained 7 bases not matched to a gene. This CDR3 has 14 residues. Germline CDR1 and CDR2: MGHRA and YSYEKL. In nucleotides, the CDR3 is TGCGCCAGCAGCGGACTAGATATAGGCAATGAGCAGTTCTTC. Translation gives CASSGLDIGNEQFF.

The chain combines TRBV7-2 with TRBJ2-1; D is perhaps TRBD2 (5 bases). V lost 4 bases and J lost 6, with 22 bases in between. The CDR3 extends over 17 amino acids. The V gene's germline CDR1 is SGHTA and CDR2 FQGNSA. DNA of the CDR3: TGTGCCAGCAGCTCCCCAGCAGTAGCGAGAGGAGTCAATGAGCAGTTCTTC. It codes for CASSSPAVARGVNEQFF. The variable domain in full, completed from reference TRBV7-2 and TRBJ2-1, reads GAGVSQSPSNKVTEKGKDVELRCDPISGHTALYWYRQSLGQGLEFLIYFQGNSAPDKSGLPSDRFSAERTGGSVSTLTIQRTQQEDSAVYLCASSSPAVARGVNEQFFGPGTRLTVL.

In nucleotides, the CDR3 is TGTGCCAGCAGTGAAGCGGGGACAGGGGGAGCCTACGAGCAGTACTTC. Encoded protein: CASSEAGTGGAYEQYF. The J gene is TRBJ2-7, the V gene TRBV6-1; 11 bases map to TRBD1. Germline lookup yields CDR1 MNHNS and CDR2 SASEGT. V lost 0 bases to trimming and J lost 2 bases; unmatched junction nucleotides: 3. The CDR3 runs to 16 residues.

The rearrangement uses TRBV2 and TRBJ2-7, with 9 positions matching TRBD2. Germline V gene data show CDR1 as SNHLY and CDR2 as FYNNEI. The CDR3 length is 14 residues. V was pared by 6 bases and J by 3 bases, with 6 bases of the junction left unmatched. The CDR3 sequence: CASRVDSGSYEQYF. CDR3 DNA sequence: TGTGCCAGCAGGGTCGATAGCGGGAGCTACGAGCAGTACTTC.

The chain carries TRBV9 and TRBJ2-1; TRBD2 matches at 12 bases. The CDR3 contains 16 residues. Germline V gene sequence: CDR1 SGDLS, CDR2 YYNGEE. J was trimmed by 4 bases and V by 3 bases; bases with no gene match: 5. CDR3 coding DNA: TGTGCCAGCAGCGCACTAGCGGGGGGAGGATACAATGAGCAGTTCTTC. Protein: CASSALAGGGYNEQFF.

The rearrangement joins TRBV7-9 to TRBJ1-6, with D perhaps matching TRBD1 (5 bases). V dropped 6 bases and J dropped 7 bases, with 13 bases sitting between them. Germline CDR1 reads SEHNR; CDR2 reads FQNEAQ (reference sequence). The CDR3 totals 14 residues. The CDR3 sequence: CASSSMGGNSPLHF. CDR3 DNA sequence: TGTGCCAGCAGTTCCATGGGGGGGAATTCACCCCTCCACTTT.

V and J are TRBV2 and TRBJ2-7, with D possibly matching TRBD1 (6 bases). Trimming removed 7 bases at V and 2 bases at J, with 15 bases between. The germline gives CDR1 SNHLY, CDR2 FYNNEI. The CDR3 runs 14 residues. The CDR3: CASTLQGSTYEQYF. CDR3 DNA: TGTGCCAGCACTTTACAGGGTTCAACCTACGAGCAGTACTTC.